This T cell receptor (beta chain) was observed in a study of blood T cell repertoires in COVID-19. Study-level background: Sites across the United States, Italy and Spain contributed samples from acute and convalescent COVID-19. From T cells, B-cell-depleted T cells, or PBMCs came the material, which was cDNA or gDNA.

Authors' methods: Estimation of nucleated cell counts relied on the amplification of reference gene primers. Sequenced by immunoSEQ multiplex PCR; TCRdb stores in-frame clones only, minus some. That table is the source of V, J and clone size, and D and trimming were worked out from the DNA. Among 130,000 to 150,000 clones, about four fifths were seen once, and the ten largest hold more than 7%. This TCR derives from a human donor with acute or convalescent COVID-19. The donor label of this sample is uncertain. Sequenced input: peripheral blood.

CDR3 amino acids: CASSRTGLGTGELFF. Here the CDR3 DNA reads TGCGCCAGCAGTAGGACAGGCCTTGGGACCGGGGAGCTGTTTTTT. This chain links TRBV10-1 with TRBJ2-2; 7 bases fit TRBD1. The CDR3 covers 15 residues. Germline V lookup: CDR1 WNHNN, CDR2 SYGVQD (reference sequence). The J segment lost 5 bases and the V segment lost 5 bases, leaving 8 bases of the junction unmatched.